The T cell receptor beta chain under discussion was sequenced for a study of T-cell reconstitution after alpha-beta-depleted transplantation in children. Unique molecular identifiers were used to barcode this TCRbeta library. TCRdb re-called the PCR reads through MiXCR, storing one row per CDR3 protein. The table includes 800,000 to 1,000,000 distinct CDR3 sequences, about 30% detected once. The germline V and J ends were trimmed by 0 bases and 6 bases, with 19 bases remaining between them. CDR3 length: 16 residues. Germline V gene data show CDR1 as DFQATT and CDR2 as SNEGSKA (reference sequence). The source was PBMCs, mostly from graft donor cells, collected 360 days after TCRalphabeta/CD19-depleted stem cell transplant. V is TRBV20-1 and J is TRBJ2-3; D perhaps matches TRBD2 (7 bases). This sequence originates from a boy under three years old who had a stem cell transplant for SCID, so the T cells may come from the graft donor. The DNA of the CDR3 is TGCAGTGCTAGAGACCCAGGGGAGACTAGCTGGGATACGCAGTATTTT. This encodes CSARDPGETSWDTQYF.